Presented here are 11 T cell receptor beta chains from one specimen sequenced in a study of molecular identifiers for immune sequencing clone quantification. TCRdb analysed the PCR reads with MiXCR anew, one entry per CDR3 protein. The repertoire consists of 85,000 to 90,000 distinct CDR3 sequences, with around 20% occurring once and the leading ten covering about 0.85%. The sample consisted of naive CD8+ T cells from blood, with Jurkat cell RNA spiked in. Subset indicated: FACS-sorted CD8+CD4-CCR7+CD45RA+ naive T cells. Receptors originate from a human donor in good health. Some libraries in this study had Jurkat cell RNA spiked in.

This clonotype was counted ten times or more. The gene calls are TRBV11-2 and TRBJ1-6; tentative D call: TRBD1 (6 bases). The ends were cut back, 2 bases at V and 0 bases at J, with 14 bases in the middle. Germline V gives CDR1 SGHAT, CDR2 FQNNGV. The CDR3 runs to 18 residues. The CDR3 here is CASSLFSTGSSYNSPLHF. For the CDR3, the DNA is TGTGCCAGCAGCTTATTCAGTACAGGGAGCTCCTATAATTCACCCCTCCACTTT.

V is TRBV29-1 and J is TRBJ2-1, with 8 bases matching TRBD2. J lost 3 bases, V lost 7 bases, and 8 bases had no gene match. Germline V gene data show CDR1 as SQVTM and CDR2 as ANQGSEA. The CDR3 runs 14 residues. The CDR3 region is CSGTTSEDYNEQFF. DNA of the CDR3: TGCAGCGGGACGACTAGCGAAGACTACAATGAGCAGTTCTTC.

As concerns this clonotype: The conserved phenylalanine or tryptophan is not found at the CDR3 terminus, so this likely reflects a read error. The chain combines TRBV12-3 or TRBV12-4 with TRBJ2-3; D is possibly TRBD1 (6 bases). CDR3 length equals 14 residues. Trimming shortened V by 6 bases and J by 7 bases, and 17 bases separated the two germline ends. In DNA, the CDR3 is TGTGCCAGCAGCCCACCATGGGGGCCTAATACGCAGTATCTT. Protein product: CASSPPWGPNTQYL.

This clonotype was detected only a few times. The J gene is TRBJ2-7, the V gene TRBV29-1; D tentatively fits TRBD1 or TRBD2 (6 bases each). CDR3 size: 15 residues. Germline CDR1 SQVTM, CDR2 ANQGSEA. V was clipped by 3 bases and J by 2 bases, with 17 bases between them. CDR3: CSVEGGHSAPYEQYF. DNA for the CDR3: TGCAGCGTTGAGGGGGGACACTCGGCACCCTACGAGCAGTACTTC.

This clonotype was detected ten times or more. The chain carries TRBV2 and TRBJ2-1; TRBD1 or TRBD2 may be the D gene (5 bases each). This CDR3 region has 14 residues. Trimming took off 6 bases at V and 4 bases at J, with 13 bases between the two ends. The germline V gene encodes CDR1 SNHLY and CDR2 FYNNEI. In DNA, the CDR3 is TGTGCCAGCAGGCCGGGACCGGGTTACAATGAGCAGTTCTTC. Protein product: CASRPGPGYNEQFF.

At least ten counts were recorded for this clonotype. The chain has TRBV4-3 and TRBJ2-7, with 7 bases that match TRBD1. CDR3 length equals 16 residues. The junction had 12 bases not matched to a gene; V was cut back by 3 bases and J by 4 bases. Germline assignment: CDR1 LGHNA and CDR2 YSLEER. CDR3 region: CASSQAETTRGYEQYF. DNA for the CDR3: TGCGCCAGCAGCCAGGCCGAGACGACCAGGGGGTACGAGCAGTACTTC.

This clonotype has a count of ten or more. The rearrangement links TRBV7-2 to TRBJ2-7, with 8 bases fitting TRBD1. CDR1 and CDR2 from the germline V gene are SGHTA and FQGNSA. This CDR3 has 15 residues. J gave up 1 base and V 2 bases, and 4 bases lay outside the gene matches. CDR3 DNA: TGTGCCAGCAGCTTACCGCGGGACAGGTCCTACGAGCAGTACTTC. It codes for CASSLPRDRSYEQYF.

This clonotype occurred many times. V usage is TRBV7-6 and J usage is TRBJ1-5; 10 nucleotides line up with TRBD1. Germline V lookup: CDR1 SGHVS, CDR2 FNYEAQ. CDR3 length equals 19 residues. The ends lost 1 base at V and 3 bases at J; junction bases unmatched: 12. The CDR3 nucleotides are TGTGCCAGCAGCTTAGAGGTGTGGGGCGGACAGGGGGTCAATCAGCCCCAGCATTTT. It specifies CASSLEVWGGQGVNQPQHF. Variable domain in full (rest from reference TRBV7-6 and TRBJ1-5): GAGVSQSPRYKVTKRGQDVALRCDPISGHVSLYWYRQALGQGPEFLTYFNYEAQQDKSGLPNDRFSAERPEGSISTLTIQRTEQRDSAMYRCASSLEVWGGQGVNQPQHFGDGTRLSIL.

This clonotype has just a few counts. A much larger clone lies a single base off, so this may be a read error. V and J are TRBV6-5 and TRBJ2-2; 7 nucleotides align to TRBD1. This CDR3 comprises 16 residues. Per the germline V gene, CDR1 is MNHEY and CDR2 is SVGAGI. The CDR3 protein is CAGSYFDRENTGELFF. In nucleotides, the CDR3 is TGTGCCGGCAGTTACTTCGACAGGGAGAACACCGGGGAGCTGTTTTTT.

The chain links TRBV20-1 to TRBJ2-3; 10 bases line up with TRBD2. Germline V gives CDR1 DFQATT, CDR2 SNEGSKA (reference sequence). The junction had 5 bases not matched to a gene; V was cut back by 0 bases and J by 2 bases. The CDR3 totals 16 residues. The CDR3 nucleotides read TGCAGTGCTAGAGATCGCACTAGCGGGGTCACAGATACGCAGTATTTT. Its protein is CSARDRTSGVTDTQYF.

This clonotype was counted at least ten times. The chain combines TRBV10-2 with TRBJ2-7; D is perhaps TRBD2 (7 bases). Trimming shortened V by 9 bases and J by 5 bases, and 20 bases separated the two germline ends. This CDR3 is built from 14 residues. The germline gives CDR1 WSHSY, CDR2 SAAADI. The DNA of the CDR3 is TGCGCCAGTATTTTGAGGGGGGGCCTTAACGAGCAGTACTTC. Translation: CASILRGGLNEQYF.